The 7 T cell receptor beta chains listed next were all sequenced from one sample in a study of graft-versus-host responses after intestinal transplantation. Which antigens these TCRs recognize remains unknown. The table came from immunoSEQ multiplex PCR; TCRdb's copy has only in-frame clones and leaves some out. This repertoire shows approximately 90,000 clones, about nine tenths found once; its top ten account for under 0.3%. The material was unstimulated CD4+ T cells sorted from spleen or lymph node cells, obtained before transplant. Receptor source: a human donor who was the organ donor for an intestinal transplant.

This sequence joins TRBV5-1 and TRBJ2-7; TRBD2 agrees at 8 bases. Trimming removed 5 bases from V and 6 bases from J; junction bases left unmatched: 16. The germline CDR1 and CDR2 sequences are SGHRS and YFSETQ. The CDR3 consists of 16 residues. The DNA for the CDR3 is TGCGCCAGCAGTTGGGGGCTAGCGGGCAATCAGGGCGAGCAGTACTTC. Translating it yields CASSWGLAGNQGEQYF.

The rearrangement links TRBV7-9 to TRBJ1-3; the D gene is possibly TRBD1 (5 bases). Germline loops: CDR1 SEHNR, CDR2 FQNEAQ (reference sequence). V shed 2 bases and J shed 4 bases, with 15 bases lying between them. CDR3 length equals 16 residues. CDR3 nucleotides: TGTGCCAGCAGCTTACCAACGGGTCAGGGAGGAAACACCATATATTTT. As protein: CASSLPTGQGGNTIYF.

The chain joins TRBV5-1 to TRBJ1-2; no definite D call. CDR1 and CDR2 (germline): SGHRS, YFSETQ. The CDR3 has 15 residues. The V gene lost 4 bases and the J gene lost 0 bases, with 13 bases spanning the gap. The CDR3 DNA sequence: TGCGCCAGCAGCCGTTGGGCAGAAGCTAACTATGGCTACACCTTC. This translates into CASSRWAEANYGYTF.

In its sample, this clone was seen a few times. The chain carries TRBV5-1 and TRBJ2-7; D gene unclear. The CDR3 is 13 amino acids. Germline V gene sequence: CDR1 SGHRS, CDR2 YFSETQ. The germline V and J ends were trimmed by 4 bases and 3 bases, with 11 bases remaining between them. This CDR3 is CASSVDGDYEQYF. The CDR3, as DNA: TGCGCCAGCAGCGTGGACGGTGACTACGAGCAGTACTTC.

This chain joins TRBV15 and TRBJ2-4; 7 bases map to TRBD2. Germline CDR1 and CDR2: LNHNV and YYDKDF (reference sequence). Losses at the gene ends were 0 bases for V and 7 bases for J; bases not matched to a gene: 6. The CDR3 is 15 residues long. The CDR3 nucleotides are TGTGCCACCAGCAGAGATTGGGGGGAGGGCAACATTCAGTACTTC. This encodes CATSRDWGEGNIQYF.

This clone was picked up one time. The V call is TRBV19, the J call TRBJ2-7; 7 nucleotides align to TRBD2. The CDR3 sequence is 16 residues long. Germline CDR1 reads LNHDA; CDR2 reads SQIVND (reference sequence). With V trimmed by 0 bases and J by 2 bases, 7 bases remained unmatched. The DNA for the CDR3 is TGTGCCAGTAGTATAGATCCGATAGCGGGTACCTACGAGCAGTACTTC. This codes for CASSIDPIAGTYEQYF.

This CDR3 is CASSPDRGTNTEAFF. The CDR3 DNA follows: TGTGCCAGCAGCCCGGACAGGGGAACTAACACTGAAGCTTTCTTT. V gene TRBV6-4 combines with J gene TRBJ1-1; 9 bases match TRBD1. This CDR3 region has 15 residues. V trimming: 6 bases; J trimming: 2 bases; junction bases outside the gene matches: 7. Germline CDR1 reads MRHNA; CDR2 reads SNTAGT.